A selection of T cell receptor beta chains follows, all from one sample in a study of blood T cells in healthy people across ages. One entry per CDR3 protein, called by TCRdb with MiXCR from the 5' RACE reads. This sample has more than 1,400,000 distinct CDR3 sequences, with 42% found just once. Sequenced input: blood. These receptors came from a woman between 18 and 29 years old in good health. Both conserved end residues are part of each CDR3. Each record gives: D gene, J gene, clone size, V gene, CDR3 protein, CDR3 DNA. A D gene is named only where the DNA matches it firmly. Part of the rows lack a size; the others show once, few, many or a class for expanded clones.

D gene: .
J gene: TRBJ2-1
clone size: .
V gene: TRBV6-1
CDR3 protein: CANSDSTGIDNEQFF
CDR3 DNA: TGTGCCAACAGTGATTCGACTGGAATTGACAATGAGCAGTTCTTC

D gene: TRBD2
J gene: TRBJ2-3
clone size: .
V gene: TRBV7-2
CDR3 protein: CASSLVPGLAGGQDTQYF
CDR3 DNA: TGTGCCAGCAGCTTAGTCCCGGGACTAGCGGGGGGGCAAGATACGCAGTATTTT

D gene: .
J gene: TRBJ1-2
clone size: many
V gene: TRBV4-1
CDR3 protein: CASSRRREGYGYTF
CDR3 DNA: TGCGCCAGCAGCCGGCGGCGGGAGGGCTATGGCTACACCTTC

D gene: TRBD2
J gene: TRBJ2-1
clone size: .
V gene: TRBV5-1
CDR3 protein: CASSPSGGYTDEQFF
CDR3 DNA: TGCGCCAGCAGCCCGAGCGGGGGCTACACGGATGAGCAGTTCTTC

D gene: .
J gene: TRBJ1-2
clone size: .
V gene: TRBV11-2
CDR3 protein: CASSLDLGGDGGYTF
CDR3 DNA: TGTGCCAGCAGCTTAGACTTGGGAGGGGATGGCGGCTACACCTTC

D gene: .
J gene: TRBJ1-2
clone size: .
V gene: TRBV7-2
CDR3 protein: CASKGISNYGYTF
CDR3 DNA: TGTGCCAGCAAGGGGATTTCGAACTATGGCTACACCTTC

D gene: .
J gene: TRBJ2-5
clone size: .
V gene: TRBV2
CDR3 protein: CASSNRVGETQYF
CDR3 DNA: TGTGCCAGCAGTAACAGGGTAGGGGAGACCCAGTACTTC

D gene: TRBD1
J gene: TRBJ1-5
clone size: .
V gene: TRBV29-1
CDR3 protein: CSVPGQGGGPQHF
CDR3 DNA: TGCAGCGTGCCGGGACAGGGGGGTGGACCCCAGCATTTT

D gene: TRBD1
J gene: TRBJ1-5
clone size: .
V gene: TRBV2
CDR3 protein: CASSELLGQGNQPQHF
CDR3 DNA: TGTGCCAGCAGTGAACTTTTAGGACAGGGCAATCAGCCCCAGCATTTT

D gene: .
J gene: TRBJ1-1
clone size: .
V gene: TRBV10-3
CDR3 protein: CAISAYGRDVNTEAFF
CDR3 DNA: TGTGCCATCAGTGCGTATGGAAGGGACGTGAACACTGAAGCTTTCTTT

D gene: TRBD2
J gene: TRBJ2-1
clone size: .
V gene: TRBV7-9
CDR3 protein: CARGLAGGNNEQFF
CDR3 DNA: TGTGCCAGGGGACTAGCGGGGGGAAACAATGAGCAGTTCTTC

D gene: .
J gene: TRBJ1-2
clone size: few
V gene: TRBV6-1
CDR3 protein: CASSGSGLWGGYTF
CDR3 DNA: TGTGCCAGCAGTGGGAGCGGTTTGTGGGGCGGCTACACCTTC

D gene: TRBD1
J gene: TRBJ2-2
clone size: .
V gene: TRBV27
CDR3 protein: CAGSVRGTGGLGELFF
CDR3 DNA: TGTGCCGGCAGTGTCCGAGGGACAGGGGGCCTCGGGGAGCTGTTTTTT

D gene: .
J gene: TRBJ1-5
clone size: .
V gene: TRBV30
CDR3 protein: CAWSLGSQPQHF
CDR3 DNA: TGTGCCTGGAGCTTGGGATCTCAGCCCCAGCATTTT

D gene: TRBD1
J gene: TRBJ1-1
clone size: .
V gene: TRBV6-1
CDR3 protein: CASSEMQGGNTEAFF
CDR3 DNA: TGTGCCAGCAGTGAGATGCAGGGGGGTAACACTGAAGCTTTCTTT

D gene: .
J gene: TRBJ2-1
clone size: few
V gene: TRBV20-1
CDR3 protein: CSARGPVYNEQFF
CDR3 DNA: TGCAGTGCTAGAGGACCAGTCTACAATGAGCAGTTCTTC

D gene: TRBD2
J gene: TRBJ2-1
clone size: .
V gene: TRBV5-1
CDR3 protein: CASSLGAGANEQFF
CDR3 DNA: TGCGCCAGCAGCTTGGGTGCGGGAGCCAATGAGCAGTTCTTC

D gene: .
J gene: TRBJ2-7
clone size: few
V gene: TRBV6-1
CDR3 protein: CASTRGEEYEQYF
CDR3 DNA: TGTGCCAGCACCAGGGGAGAGGAATACGAGCAGTACTTC

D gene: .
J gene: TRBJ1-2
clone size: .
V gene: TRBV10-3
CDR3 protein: CAISESSGASFGYTF
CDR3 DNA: TGTGCCATCAGTGAGTCGTCAGGGGCGTCATTTGGCTACACCTTC

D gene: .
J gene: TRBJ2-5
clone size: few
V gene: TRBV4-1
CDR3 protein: CASSQAELAPSWAQYF
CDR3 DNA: TGCGCCAGCAGCCAAGCGGAACTAGCTCCAAGTTGGGCCCAGTACTTC

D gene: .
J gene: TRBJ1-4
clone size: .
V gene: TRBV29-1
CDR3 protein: CSVEDPNNEKLFF
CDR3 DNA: TGCAGCGTTGAGGACCCAAATAATGAAAAACTGTTTTTT

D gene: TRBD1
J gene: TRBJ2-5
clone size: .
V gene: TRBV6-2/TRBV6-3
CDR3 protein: CASSIQGEETQYF
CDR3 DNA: TGTGCCAGCAGTATACAGGGGGAAGAGACCCAGTACTTC

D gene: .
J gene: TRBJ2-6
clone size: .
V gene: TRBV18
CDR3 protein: CASSTGMAGANVLTF
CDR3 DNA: TGTGCCAGCTCAACAGGAATGGCTGGGGCCAACGTCCTGACTTTC

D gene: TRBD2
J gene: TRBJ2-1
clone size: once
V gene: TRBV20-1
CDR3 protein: CSAIGTSNEQFF
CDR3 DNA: TGCAGTGCTATTGGGACTAGCAATGAGCAGTTCTTC

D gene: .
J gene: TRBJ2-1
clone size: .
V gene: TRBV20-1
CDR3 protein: CSASPDYNYNEQFF
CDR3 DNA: TGCAGTGCTAGCCCGGACTACAATTACAATGAGCAGTTCTTC

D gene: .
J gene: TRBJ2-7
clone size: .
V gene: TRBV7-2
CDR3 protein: CASSLGAPGRPRGTYEQYF
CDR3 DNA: TGTGCCAGCAGCTTAGGAGCCCCCGGGAGACCTCGTGGGACCTACGAGCAGTACTTC

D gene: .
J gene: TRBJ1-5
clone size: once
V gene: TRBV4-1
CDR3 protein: CASSQGPLDQPQHF
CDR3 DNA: TGCGCCAGCAGCCAGGGGCCGCTGGATCAGCCCCAGCATTTT

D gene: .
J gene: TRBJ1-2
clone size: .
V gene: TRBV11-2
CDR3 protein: CASSLGYNYGYTF
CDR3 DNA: TGTGCCAGCAGCTTAGGATACAACTATGGCTACACCTTC

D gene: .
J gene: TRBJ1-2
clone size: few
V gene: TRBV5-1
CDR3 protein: CASSAGPTTF
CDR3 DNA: TGCGCCAGCAGCGCCGGACCCACCACCTTC

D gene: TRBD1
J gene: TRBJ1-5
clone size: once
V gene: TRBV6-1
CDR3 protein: CASSEADRGDQPQHF
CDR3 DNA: TGTGCCAGCAGTGAAGCGGACAGGGGAGATCAGCCCCAGCATTTT

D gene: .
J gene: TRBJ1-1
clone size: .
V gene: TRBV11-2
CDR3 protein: CASSLNGSTEAFF
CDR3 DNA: TGTGCCAGCAGCTTAAATGGAAGCACTGAAGCTTTCTTT

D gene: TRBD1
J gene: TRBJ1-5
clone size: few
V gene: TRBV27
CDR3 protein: CASSRHSGGDQPQHF
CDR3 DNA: TGTGCCAGCTCTCGACACTCAGGGGGCGACCAGCCCCAGCATTTT

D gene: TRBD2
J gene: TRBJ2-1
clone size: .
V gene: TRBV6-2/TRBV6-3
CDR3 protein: CASSYSGLAGGRSEQFF
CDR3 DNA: TGTGCCAGCAGTTACTCGGGACTAGCGGGGGGGAGGAGTGAGCAGTTCTTC

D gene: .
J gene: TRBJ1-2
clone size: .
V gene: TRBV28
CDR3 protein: CASSFRDLPRNYGYTF
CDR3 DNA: TGTGCCAGCAGTTTCAGGGACCTACCACGAAACTATGGCTACACCTTC

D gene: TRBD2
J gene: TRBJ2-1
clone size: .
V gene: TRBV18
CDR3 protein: CASSRTSINEQFF
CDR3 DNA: TGTGCCAGCTCTAGGACTAGCATCAATGAGCAGTTCTTC

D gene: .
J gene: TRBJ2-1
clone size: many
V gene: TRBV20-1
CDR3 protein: CSARINEQFF
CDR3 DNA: TGCAGTGCTAGAATCAATGAGCAGTTCTTC

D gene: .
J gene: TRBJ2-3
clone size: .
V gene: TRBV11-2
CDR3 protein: CASSHTGYLRRGEQYF
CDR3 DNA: TGTGCCAGCAGCCACACTGGCTACCTGAGGAGGGGGGAGCAGTATTTT

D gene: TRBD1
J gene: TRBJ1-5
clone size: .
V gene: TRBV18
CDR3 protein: CASSLSPGTGDQPQHF
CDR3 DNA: TGTGCCAGCTCACTTTCTCCCGGGACAGGTGATCAGCCCCAGCATTTT

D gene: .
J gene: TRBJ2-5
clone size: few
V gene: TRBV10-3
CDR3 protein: CAISELMETQYF
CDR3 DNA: TGTGCCATCAGTGAGTTGATGGAGACCCAGTACTTC

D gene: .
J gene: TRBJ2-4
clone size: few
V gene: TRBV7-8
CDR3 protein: CASSSGENIQYF
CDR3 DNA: TGTGCCAGCAGCTCGGGGGAAAACATTCAGTACTTC

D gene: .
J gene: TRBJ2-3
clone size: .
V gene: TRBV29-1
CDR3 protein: CSVEDLGWGTDTQYF
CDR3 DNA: TGCAGCGTTGAAGATCTAGGATGGGGCACAGATACGCAGTATTTT

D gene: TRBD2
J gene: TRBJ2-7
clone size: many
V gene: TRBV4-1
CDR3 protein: CASSQDLAVSYEQYF
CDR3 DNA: TGTGCCAGCAGCCAAGATCTAGCGGTCTCCTACGAGCAGTACTTC

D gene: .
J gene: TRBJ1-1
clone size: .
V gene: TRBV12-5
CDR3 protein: CASGLVEDTEAFF
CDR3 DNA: TGTGCTAGTGGTTTGGTAGAGGACACTGAAGCTTTCTTT

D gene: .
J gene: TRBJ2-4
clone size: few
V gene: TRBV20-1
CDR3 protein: CSAPVLELGGDIQYF
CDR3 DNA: TGCAGTGCTCCTGTCCTGGAACTTGGAGGGGACATTCAGTACTTC

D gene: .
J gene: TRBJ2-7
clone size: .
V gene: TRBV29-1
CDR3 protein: CSVTQGNPYEQYF
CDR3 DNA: TGCAGCGTTACACAGGGAAACCCCTACGAGCAGTACTTC

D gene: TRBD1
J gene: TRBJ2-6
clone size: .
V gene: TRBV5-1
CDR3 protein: CASSLATGSGANVLTF
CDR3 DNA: TGCGCCAGCAGCTTGGCGACAGGGTCTGGGGCCAACGTCCTGACTTTC

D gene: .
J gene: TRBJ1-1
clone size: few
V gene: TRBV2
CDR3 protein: CASTATLNTEAFF
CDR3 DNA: TGTGCCAGTACAGCTACGCTGAACACTGAAGCTTTCTTT

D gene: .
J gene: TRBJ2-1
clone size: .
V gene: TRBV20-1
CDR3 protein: CSLTQAGRWFF
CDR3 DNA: TGCAGTCTAACTCAGGCGGGAAGGTGGTTCTTC

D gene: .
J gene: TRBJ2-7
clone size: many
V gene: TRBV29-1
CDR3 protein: CSGSAASYEQYF
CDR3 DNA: TGCAGCGGGTCGGCGGCCTCCTACGAGCAGTACTTC

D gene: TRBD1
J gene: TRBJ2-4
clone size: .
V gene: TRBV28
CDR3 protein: CASSLTTGLGNIQYF
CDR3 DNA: TGTGCCAGCAGTCTAACGACAGGGTTAGGAAACATTCAGTACTTC

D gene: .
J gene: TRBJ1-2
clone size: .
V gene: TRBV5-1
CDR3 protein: CASIPTVGSANYGYTF
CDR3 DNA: TGCGCCAGCATCCCGACGGTGGGGTCAGCTAACTATGGCTACACCTTC

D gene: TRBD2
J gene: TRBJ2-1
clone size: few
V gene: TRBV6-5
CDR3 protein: CASKTAGGNEQFF
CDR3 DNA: TGTGCCAGCAAGACAGCGGGAGGTAATGAGCAGTTCTTC

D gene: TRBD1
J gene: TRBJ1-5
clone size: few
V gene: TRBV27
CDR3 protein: CASSRDRLSNQPQHF
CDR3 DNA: TGTGCCAGCAGTCGGGACAGGCTTAGCAATCAGCCCCAGCATTTT

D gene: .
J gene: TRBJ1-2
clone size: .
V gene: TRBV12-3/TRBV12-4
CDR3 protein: CASSPVGEGYGYTF
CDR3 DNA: TGTGCCAGCAGTCCCGTGGGGGAGGGCTATGGCTACACCTTC

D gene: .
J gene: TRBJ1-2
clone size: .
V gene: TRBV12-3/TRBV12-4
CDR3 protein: CASGTGPGYTF
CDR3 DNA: TGTGCCAGCGGAACGGGGCCTGGCTACACCTTC

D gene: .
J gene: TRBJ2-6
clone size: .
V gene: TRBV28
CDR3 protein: CASSLNPGTGANVLTF
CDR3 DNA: TGTGCCAGCAGTTTAAATCCGGGGACCGGGGCCAACGTCCTGACTTTC

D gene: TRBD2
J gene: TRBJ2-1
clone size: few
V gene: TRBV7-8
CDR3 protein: CASSLAWTSGKRSYNEQFF
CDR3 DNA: TGTGCCAGCAGCTTAGCCTGGACTAGCGGGAAGAGGTCCTACAATGAGCAGTTCTTC

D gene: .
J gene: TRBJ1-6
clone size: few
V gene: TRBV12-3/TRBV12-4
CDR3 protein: CASSQRGADSPLHF
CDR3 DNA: TGTGCCAGCAGTCAGAGGGGCGCGGATTCACCCCTCCACTTT

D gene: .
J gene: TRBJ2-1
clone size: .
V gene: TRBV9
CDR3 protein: CASSVGDHGSVEQFF
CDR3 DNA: TGTGCCAGCAGCGTAGGAGATCATGGTTCCGTTGAGCAGTTCTTC